The clone carrying this TCR beta chain was seen many times. Its antigen is not identified. The data derive from a study of T-cell reconstitution after alpha-beta-depleted transplantation in children. A library of TCRbeta sequences, prepared with unique molecular identifiers, was generated. TCRdb passed the PCR reads through MiXCR, listing each CDR3 protein once. Of around 450,000 distinct CDR3 sequences listed, about 10% are singletons. Study-level points and caveats: Two months or so post-transplant, alpha-beta T cells reportedly derived from several hundred expanded graft clones. There were some patients whose high TCRbeta diversity at day 60 came from surviving recipient T cells and thymic progenitors. A year had passed since transplant, and T-cell counts and diversity by then came mostly from newly produced T cells.

The material was PBMCs, obtained before TCRalphabeta/CD19-depleted stem cell transplant. The TCR was taken from a child aged 2 to 15 with inherited bone marrow failure, due to receive a stem cell transplant.

CDR3 DNA: TGCGCCAGCAGCTGGTTAGGGGGCCAGGATGAAAAACTGTTTTTT. Protein: CASSWLGGQDEKLFF. The rearrangement joins TRBV5-1 to TRBJ1-4; 7 bases align to TRBD1. The germline CDR1 and CDR2 sequences are SGHRS and YFSETQ. The V gene end was trimmed by 3 bases and the J gene end by 6 bases; junction bases not matched to a gene: 8. This CDR3 has 15 residues.